The clone carrying this T cell receptor (beta chain) showed up many times. The antigen remains undetermined. V shed 0 bases and J shed 3 bases, with 12 bases lying between them. CDR1 SNHLY and CDR2 FYNNEI come from the germline V gene. This CDR3 region has 15 residues. Amplicons of TCR beta CDR3 were generated from genomic DNA by two-round multiplex PCR. With primers specific to each TRBV and TRBJ gene, the first-round PCR was performed. TCRdb reprocessed the multiplex PCR reads via MiXCR and lists one record per CDR3 protein. The data show about 16,000 distinct CDR3 sequences, around 40% seen once. This specimen belongs to a study of prognosis after radiotherapy for stage I lung cancer. At the level of the study: In roughly twelve patients the tumors were adenocarcinoma, and in several they were squamous cell carcinoma. SBRT radiotherapy used 3 to 5 fractions and a biologically effective dose of at least 100 Gy. After radiotherapy, distant metastases were seen in a few patients (median approximately seven months), and no significant progression was seen in roughly 15.

General study findings and limits: After stereotactic body radiation therapy, unique TCR clone counts dropped from a median of around 9,500 to 6,500.

The origin of this receptor is a donor aged 50 or older with non-small cell lung cancer. The chain combines TRBV2 with TRBJ2-7, with D possibly TRBD2 on 5 matching bases. The sequencing used PBMCs, collected before or after stereotactic body radiation therapy (not recorded which). Here the CDR3 reads CASSEAGVTGYEQYF. In DNA, the CDR3 is TGTGCCAGCAGTGAAGCCGGGGTCACGGGCTACGAGCAGTACTTC.